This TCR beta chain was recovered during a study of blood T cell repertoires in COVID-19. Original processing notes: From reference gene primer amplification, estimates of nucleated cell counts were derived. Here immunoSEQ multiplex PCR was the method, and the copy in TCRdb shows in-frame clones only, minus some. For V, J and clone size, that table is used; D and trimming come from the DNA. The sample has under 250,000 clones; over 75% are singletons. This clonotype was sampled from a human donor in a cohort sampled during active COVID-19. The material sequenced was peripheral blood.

Here the CDR3 DNA reads TGTGCCGCCGGCCAGGCTGGAAACACCATATATTTT. This codes for CAAGQAGNTIYF. This chain joins TRBV10-3 and TRBJ1-3; D is uncertain. V lost 11 bases, J lost 2 bases, and 10 bases lay in between. The CDR3 contains 12 residues. Germline V gives CDR1 ENHRY, CDR2 SYGVKD.